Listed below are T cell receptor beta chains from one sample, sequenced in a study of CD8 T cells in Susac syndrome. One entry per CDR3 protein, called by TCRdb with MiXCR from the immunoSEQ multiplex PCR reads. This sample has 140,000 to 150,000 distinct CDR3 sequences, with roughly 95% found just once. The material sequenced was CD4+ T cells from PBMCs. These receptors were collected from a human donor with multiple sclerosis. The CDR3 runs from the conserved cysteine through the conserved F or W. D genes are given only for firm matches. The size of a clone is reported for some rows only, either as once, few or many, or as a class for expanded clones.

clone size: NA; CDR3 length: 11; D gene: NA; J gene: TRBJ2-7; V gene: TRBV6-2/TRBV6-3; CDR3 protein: CASTDAWEQYF; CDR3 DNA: TGTGCCAGCACTGACGCCTGGGAGCAGTACTTC
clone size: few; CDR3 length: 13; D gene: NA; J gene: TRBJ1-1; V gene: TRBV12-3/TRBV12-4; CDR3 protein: CASRKLVNTEAFF; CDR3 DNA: TGTGCCTCACGAAAGTTGGTGAACACTGAAGCTTTCTTT
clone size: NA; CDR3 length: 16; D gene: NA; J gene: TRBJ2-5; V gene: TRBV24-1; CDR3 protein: CATSDTGSIIRETQYF; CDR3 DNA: TGTGCCACCAGTGATACAGGGAGTATAATCAGGGAGACCCAGTACTTC
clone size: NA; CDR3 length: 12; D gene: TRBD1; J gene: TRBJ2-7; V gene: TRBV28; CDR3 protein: CASMDRGYEQYF; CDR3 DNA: TGTGCCAGCATGGACAGGGGTTACGAGCAGTACTTC
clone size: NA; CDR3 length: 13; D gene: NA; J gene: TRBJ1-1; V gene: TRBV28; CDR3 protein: CASSLRLGHVAFF; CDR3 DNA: TGTGCCAGCAGTTTAAGGCTGGGCCACGTTGCTTTCTTT
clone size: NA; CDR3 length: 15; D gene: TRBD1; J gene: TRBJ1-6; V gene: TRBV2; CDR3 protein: CASSEARQGNSPLHF; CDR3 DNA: TGTGCCAGCAGTGAAGCGCGACAGGGTAATTCACCCCTCCACTTT
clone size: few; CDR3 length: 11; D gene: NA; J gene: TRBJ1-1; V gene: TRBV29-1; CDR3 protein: CSVVGNTEAFF; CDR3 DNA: TGCAGCGTTGTGGGGAACACTGAAGCTTTCTTT
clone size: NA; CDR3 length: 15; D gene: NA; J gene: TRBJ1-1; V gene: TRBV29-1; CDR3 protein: CSVVTGFVGNTEAFF; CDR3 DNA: TGCAGCGTTGTCACAGGGTTCGTTGGGAACACTGAAGCTTTCTTT
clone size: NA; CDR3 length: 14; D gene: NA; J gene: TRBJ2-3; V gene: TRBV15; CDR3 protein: CATSWGPRADTQYF; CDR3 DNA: TGTGCCACCAGCTGGGGGCCTCGGGCGGATACGCAGTATTTT
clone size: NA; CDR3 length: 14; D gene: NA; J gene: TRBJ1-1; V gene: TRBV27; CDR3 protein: CASSPRTSNTEAFF; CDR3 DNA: TGTGCCAGCAGTCCCCGGACATCTAACACTGAAGCTTTCTTT
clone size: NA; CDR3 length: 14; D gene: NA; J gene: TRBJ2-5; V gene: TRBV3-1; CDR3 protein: CASSQRMGQETQYF; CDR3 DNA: TGTGCCAGCAGCCAGAGAATGGGGCAAGAGACCCAGTACTTC
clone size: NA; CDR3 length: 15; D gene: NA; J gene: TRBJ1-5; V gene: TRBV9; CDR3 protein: CASSAIDSGNQPQHF; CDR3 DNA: TGTGCCAGCAGCGCGATTGACAGTGGCAATCAGCCCCAGCATTTT
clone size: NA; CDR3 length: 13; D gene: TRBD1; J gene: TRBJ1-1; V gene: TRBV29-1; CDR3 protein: CSVEGQDLLEAFF; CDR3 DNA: TGCAGCGTTGAGGGACAGGACCTACTTGAAGCTTTCTTT
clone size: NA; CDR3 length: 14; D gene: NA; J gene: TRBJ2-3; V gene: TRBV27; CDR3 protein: CASRWISSTDTQYF; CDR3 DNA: TGTGCCAGCAGATGGATATCTAGCACAGATACGCAGTATTTT
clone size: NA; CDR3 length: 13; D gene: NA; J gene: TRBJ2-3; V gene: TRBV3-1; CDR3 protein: CASSHPQGTTQYF; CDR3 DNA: TGTGCCAGCAGCCACCCGCAGGGTACGACACAGTATTTT
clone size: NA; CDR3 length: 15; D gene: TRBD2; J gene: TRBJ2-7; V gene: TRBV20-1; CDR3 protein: CSALIRSGVAYEQYF; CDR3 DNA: TGCAGTGCCCTGATCCGGAGCGGGGTAGCCTACGAGCAGTACTTC
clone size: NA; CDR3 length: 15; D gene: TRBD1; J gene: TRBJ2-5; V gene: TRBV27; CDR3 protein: CASSSPPGGGKTQYF; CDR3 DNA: TGTGCCAGCAGTTCCCCCCCAGGGGGCGGTAAGACCCAGTACTTC
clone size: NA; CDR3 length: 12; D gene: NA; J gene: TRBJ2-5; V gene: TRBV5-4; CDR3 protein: CASSSPRETQYF; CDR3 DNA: TGTGCCAGCAGCTCCCCTAGAGAGACCCAGTACTTC
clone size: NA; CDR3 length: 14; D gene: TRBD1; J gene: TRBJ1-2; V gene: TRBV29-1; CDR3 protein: CSVAGTGGTGGYTF; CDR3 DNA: TGCAGCGTCGCAGGGACAGGGGGAACCGGGGGCTACACCTTC
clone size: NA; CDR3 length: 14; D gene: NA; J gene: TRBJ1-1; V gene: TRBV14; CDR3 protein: CASSPRGGSTEAFF; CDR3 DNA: TGTGCCAGCAGCCCCCGGGGGGGGAGCACTGAAGCTTTCTTT
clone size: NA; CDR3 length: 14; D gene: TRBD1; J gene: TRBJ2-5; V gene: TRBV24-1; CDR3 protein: CATSRTGGPETQYF; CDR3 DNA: TGTGCCACCAGTCGAACAGGGGGCCCAGAGACCCAGTACTTC
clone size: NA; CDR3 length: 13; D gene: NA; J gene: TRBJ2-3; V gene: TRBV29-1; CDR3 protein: CSVEELTRDTQYF; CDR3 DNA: TGCAGCGTTGAGGAGCTTACTAGGGATACGCAGTATTTT
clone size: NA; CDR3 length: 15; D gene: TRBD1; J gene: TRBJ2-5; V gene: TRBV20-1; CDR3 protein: CSAYDRGRVRETQYF; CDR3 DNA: TGCAGTGCTTACGACAGGGGTCGTGTTCGAGAGACCCAGTACTTC
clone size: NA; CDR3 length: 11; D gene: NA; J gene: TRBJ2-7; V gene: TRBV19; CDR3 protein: CASSTLNEQYF; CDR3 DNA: TGTGCCAGTAGCACCCTCAACGAGCAGTACTTC
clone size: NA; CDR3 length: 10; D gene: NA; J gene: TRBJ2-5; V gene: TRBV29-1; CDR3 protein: CSVEYGPQYF; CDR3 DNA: TGCAGCGTTGAATACGGACCCCAGTACTTC
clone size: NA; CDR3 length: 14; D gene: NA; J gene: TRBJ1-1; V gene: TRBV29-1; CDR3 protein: CSVQRGTLNTEAFF; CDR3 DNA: TGCAGCGTCCAACGCGGGACTTTGAACACTGAAGCTTTCTTT
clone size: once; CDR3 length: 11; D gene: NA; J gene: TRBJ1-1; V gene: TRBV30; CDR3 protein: CAWSGDTEAFF; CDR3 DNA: TGTGCCTGGAGTGGGGACACTGAAGCTTTCTTT
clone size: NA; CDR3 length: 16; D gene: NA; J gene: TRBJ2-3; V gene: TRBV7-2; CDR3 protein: CASSPPSGVRTDTQYF; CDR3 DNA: TGTGCCAGCAGTCCCCCGTCGGGAGTACGCACAGATACGCAGTATTTT
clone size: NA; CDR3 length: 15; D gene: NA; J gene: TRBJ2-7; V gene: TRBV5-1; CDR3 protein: CASRRPDRDSHEQYF; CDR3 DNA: TGCGCCAGCAGAAGACCGGACAGAGACTCCCACGAGCAGTACTTC
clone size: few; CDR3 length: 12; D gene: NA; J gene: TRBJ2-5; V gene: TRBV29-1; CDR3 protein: CSVLTRGETQYF; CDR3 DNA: TGCAGCGTTCTGACTAGGGGGGAGACCCAGTACTTC
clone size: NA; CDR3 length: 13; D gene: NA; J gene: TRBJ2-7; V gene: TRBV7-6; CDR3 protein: CASSKIQGYEQYF; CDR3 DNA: TGTGCCAGCAGCAAAATCCAGGGCTACGAGCAGTACTTC
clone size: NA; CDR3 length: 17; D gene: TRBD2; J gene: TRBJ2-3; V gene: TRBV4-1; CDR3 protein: CASSQDLPSGRTDTQYF; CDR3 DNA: TGCGCCAGCAGCCAAGATCTCCCTAGCGGGAGAACAGATACGCAGTATTTT
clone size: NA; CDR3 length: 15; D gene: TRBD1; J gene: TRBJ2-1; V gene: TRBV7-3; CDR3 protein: CASSSWTGMGNEQFF; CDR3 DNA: TGTGCCAGCAGCTCATGGACAGGAATGGGCAATGAGCAGTTCTTC
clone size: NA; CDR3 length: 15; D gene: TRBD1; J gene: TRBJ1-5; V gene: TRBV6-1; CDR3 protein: CASTSGDSINQPQHF; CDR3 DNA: TGTGCCAGCACCTCAGGGGACAGCATCAATCAGCCCCAGCATTTT
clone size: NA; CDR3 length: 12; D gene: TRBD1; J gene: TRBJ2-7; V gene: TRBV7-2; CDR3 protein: CASKHDRGEQYF; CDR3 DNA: TGTGCCAGCAAACACGACAGGGGCGAGCAGTACTTC
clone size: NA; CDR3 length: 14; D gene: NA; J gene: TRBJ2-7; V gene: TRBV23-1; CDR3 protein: CASSQSNRSSEQYF; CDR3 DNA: TGCGCCAGCAGTCAATCGAACCGGTCAAGTGAGCAGTACTTC
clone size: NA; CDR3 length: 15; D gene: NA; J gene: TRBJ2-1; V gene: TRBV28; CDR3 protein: CASSLGDWKYNEQFF; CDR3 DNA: TGTGCCAGCAGTTTGGGGGACTGGAAATACAATGAGCAGTTCTTC
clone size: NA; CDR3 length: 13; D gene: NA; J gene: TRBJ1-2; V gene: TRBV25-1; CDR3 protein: CASSEQGSYGYTF; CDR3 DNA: TGTGCCAGCAGTGAGCAGGGCAGCTATGGCTACACCTTC
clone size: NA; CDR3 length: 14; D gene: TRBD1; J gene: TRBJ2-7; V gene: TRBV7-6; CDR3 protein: CASSFGTGAYEQYF; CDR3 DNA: TGTGCCAGCAGCTTCGGGACAGGAGCCTACGAGCAGTACTTC
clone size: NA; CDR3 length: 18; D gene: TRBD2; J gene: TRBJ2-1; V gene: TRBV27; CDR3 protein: CASSYQPLAGASYNEQFF; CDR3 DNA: TGTGCCAGCAGTTATCAACCCCTAGCGGGAGCCTCCTACAATGAGCAGTTCTTC
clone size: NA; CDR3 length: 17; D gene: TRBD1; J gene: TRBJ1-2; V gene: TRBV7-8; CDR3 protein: CASSQQSPGTGPYGYTF; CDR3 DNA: TGTGCCAGCAGCCAACAATCCCCCGGGACAGGGCCCTATGGCTACACCTTC
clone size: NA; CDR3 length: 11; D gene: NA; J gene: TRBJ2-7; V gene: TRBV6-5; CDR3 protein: CASRGAGRQYF; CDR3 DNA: TGTGCCAGCAGGGGAGCTGGGAGGCAGTACTTC
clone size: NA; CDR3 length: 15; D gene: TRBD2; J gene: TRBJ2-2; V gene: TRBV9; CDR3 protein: CASSAPGLAPGELFF; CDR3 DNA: TGTGCCAGCAGCGCCCCGGGACTAGCACCCGGGGAGCTGTTTTTT
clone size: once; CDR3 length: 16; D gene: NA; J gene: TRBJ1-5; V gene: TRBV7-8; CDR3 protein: CASSSHKQGSNQPQHF; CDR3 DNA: TGTGCCAGCAGCTCACACAAACAGGGCAGCAATCAGCCCCAGCATTTT
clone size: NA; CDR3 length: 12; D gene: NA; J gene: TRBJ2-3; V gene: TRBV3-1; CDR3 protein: CASRAVGDTQYF; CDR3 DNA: TGTGCCAGCAGGGCGGTGGGTGATACGCAGTATTTT
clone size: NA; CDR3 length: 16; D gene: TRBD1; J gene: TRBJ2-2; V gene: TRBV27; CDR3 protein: CASRPTPGGSTGELFF; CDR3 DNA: TGTGCCAGCAGGCCCACACCAGGGGGAAGCACCGGGGAGCTGTTTTTT
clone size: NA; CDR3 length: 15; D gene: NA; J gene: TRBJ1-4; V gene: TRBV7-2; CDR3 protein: CASSPETGGNEKLFF; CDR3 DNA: TGTGCCAGCAGCCCAGAGACAGGAGGAAATGAAAAACTGTTTTTT
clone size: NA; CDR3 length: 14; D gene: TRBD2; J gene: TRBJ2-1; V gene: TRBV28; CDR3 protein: CASSSAGFYNEQFF; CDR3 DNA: TGTGCCAGCAGTTCAGCGGGATTCTACAATGAGCAGTTCTTC
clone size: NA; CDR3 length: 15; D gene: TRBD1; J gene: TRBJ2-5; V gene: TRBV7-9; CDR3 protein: CALGDGQGASETQYF; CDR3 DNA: TGTGCCCTTGGGGATGGACAGGGGGCTTCTGAGACCCAGTACTTC
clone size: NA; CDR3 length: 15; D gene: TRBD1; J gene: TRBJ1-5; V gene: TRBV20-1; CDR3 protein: CSANLGTDSNQPQHF; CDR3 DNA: TGCAGTGCTAATCTCGGGACAGATAGCAATCAGCCCCAGCATTTT
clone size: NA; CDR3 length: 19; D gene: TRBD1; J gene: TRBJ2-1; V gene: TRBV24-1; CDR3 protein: CATSDVRDRAGSSYNEQFF; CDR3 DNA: TGTGCCACCAGTGATGTAAGGGACAGGGCCGGCAGCTCCTACAATGAGCAGTTCTTC